This TCR beta chain derives from a study of early T cells in non-severe SARS-CoV-2 infection. The wider study: Sequenced bulk RNA came from whole blood that was unsorted, and chains were unpaired.

Individual cDNA molecules were tagged with unique molecular identifiers, the study reported. MiXCR, applied by TCRdb to the 5' RACE reads, yields one record per CDR3 protein. The sample includes some 73,000 distinct CDR3 sequences, roughly 12% seen only once; the top ten take 3.4%. This clonotype appeared a few times. CDR1 is SQVTM and CDR2 is ANQGSEA in the germline V gene. V shed 4 bases, J shed 3 bases, and the junction held 6 bases outside the gene matches. This CDR3 is 13 amino acids long. This clonotype was sampled from an adult who was a healthcare worker with PCR-confirmed SARS-CoV-2 infection or an uninfected control (not recorded which). Sample: whole blood. This sequence joins TRBV29-1 and TRBJ2-7; 7 bases line up with TRBD1. This CDR3 is CSVAGQANYEQYF. For the CDR3, the DNA is TGCAGCGTTGCTGGACAGGCCAACTACGAGCAGTACTTC.